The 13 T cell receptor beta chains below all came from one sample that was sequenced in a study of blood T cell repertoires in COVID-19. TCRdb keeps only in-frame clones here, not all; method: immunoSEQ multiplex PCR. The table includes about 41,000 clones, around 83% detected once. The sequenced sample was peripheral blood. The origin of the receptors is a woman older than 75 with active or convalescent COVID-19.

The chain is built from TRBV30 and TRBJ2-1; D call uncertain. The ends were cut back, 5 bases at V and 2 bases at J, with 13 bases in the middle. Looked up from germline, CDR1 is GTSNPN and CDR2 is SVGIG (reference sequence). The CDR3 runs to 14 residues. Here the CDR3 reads CAWESSITYNEQFF. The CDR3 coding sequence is TGTGCCTGGGAATCGAGCATTACCTACAATGAGCAGTTCTTC.

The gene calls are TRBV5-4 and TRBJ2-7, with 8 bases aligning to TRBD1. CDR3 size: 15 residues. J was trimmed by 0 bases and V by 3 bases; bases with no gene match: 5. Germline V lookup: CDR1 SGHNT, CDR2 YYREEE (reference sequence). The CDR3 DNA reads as TGTGCCAGCAGCTCACCCGGGACAGGCTCCTACGAGCAGTACTTC. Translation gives CASSSPGTGSYEQYF.

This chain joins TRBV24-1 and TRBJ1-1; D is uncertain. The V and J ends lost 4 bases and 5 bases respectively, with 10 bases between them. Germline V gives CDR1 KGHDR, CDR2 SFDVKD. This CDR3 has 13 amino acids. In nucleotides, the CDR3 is TGTGCCACCAGTGACCTCGGAGGAACTGAAGCTTTCTTT. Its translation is CATSDLGGTEAFF.

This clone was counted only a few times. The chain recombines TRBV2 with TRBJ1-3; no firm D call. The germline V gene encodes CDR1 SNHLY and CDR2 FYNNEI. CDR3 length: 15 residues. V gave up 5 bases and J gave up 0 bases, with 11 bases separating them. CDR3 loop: CASSRESRSGNTIYF. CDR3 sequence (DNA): TGTGCCAGCAGTCGGGAGAGTCGCTCTGGAAACACCATATATTTT.

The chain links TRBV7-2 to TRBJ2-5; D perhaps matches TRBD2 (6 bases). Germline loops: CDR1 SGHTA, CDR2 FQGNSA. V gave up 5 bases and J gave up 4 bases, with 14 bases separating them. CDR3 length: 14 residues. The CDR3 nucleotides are TGTGCCAGCAGCCCGGGTGGGGGGTTAGAGACCCAGTACTTC. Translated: CASSPGGGLETQYF. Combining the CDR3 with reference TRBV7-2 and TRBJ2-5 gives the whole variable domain GAGVSQSPSNKVTEKGKDVELRCDPISGHTALYWYRQSLGQGLEFLIYFQGNSAPDKSGLPSDRFSAERTGGSVSTLTIQRTQQEDSAVYLCASSPGGGLETQYFGPGTRLLVL.

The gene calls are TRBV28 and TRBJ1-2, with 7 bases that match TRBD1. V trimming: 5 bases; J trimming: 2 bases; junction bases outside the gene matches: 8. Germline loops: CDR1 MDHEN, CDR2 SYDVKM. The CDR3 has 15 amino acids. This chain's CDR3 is CASSPETGINYGYTF. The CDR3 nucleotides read TGTGCCAGCAGTCCGGAGACAGGGATAAACTATGGCTACACCTTC.

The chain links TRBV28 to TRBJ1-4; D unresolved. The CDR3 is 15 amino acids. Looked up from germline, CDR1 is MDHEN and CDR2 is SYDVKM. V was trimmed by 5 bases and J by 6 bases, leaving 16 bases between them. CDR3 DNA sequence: TGTGCCAGCAGTCAAAGGCTGGGGAGTTATGAAAAACTGTTTTTT. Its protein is CASSQRLGSYEKLFF.

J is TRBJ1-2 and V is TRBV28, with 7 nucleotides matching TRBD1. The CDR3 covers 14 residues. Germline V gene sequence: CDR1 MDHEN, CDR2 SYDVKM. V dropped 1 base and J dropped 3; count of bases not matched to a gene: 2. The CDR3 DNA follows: TGTGCCAGCAGTTTATCCGGGACAGACTATGGCTACACCTTC. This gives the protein CASSLSGTDYGYTF.

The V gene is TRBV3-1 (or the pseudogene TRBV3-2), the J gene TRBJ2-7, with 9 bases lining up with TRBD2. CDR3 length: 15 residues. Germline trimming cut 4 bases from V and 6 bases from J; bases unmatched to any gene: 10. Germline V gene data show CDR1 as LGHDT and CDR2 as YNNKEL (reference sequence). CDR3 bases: TGTGCCAGCAGCCGGAGTAGCGGGAGAATTACCGAGCAGTACTTC. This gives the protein CASSRSSGRITEQYF.

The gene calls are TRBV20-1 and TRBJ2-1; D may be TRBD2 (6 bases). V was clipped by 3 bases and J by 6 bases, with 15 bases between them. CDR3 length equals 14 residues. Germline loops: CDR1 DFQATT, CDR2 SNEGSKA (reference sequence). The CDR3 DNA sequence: TGCAGTGCTAGTCAGCTAGCGAATTTCAATGAGCAGTTCTTC. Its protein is CSASQLANFNEQFF.

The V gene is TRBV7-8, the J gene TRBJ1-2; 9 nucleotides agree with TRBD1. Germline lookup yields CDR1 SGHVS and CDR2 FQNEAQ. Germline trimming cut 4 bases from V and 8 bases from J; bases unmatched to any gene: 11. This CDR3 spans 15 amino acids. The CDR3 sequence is CASSSRTGEGEGYTF. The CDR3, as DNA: TGTGCCAGCAGCTCCCGGACAGGGGAGGGTGAAGGCTACACCTTC.

As DNA, the CDR3 is TGTGCCAGCAGCCAATTCTTATACGGGGACTATGGCTACACCTTC. Its translation is CASSQFLYGDYGYTF. The chain combines TRBV4-2 with TRBJ1-2; D ambiguous. The CDR3 extends over 15 amino acids. In germline, CDR1 is LGHNA, CDR2 YNFKEQ. V gave up 2 bases and J gave up 3 bases, with 13 bases separating them.

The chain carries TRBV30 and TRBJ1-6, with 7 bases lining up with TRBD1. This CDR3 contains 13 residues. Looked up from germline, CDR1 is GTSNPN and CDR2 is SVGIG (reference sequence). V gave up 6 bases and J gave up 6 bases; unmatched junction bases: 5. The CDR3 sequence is CACGTVFNSPLHF. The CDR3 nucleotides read TGTGCCTGCGGGACAGTTTTTAATTCACCCCTCCACTTT.